A single sample is the source of the 17 T cell receptor beta chains below, sequenced in a study of cytomegalovirus exposure and HLA in healthy donors. It was with 60 Vbeta and 13 Jbeta primers that the PCR ran. Libraries were prepared by immunoSEQ multiplex PCR; TCRdb keeps only in-frame clonotypes and omits some of them. This sample's table has 90,000 to 150,000 clones. Sequencing was done on a sample of PBMCs. These receptor sequences come from a man younger than 30 in good health and CMV-seronegative.

The chain joins TRBV6-5 to TRBJ2-7; weak D call: TRBD1 (6 bases). CDR1 is MNHEY and CDR2 is SVGAGI in the germline V gene. The V and J ends lost 1 base and 7 bases respectively, with 11 bases between them. The CDR3 totals 13 residues. CDR3 sequence reads: CASSYYRQAEQYF. For the CDR3, the DNA is TGTGCCAGCAGTTACTACAGACAGGCTGAGCAGTACTTC.

The CDR3, as DNA: TGTGCCAGCATCCCCTCCGCTGGGGCCAACGTCCTGACTTTC. This sequence encodes CASIPSAGANVLTF. The genes are TRBV6-1 and TRBJ2-6; D uncertain. The V gene lost 7 bases and the J gene lost 2 bases, with 9 bases spanning the gap. Germline CDR1 reads MNHNS; CDR2 reads SASEGT. The CDR3 extends over 14 amino acids.

The rearrangement joins TRBV6-5 to TRBJ1-1; D remains unclear. The V end lost 0 bases, the J end lost 3 bases, and 11 bases lay between the germline ends. Germline loops: CDR1 MNHEY, CDR2 SVGAGI. The CDR3 is 15 amino acids. CDR3 nucleotide sequence: TGTGCCAGCAGTTACTCGAAGACCCAGGACACTGAAGCTTTCTTT. Translation gives CASSYSKTQDTEAFF.

The gene calls are TRBV6-5 and TRBJ2-1; TRBD2 aligns across 14 bases. V trimming: 4 bases; J trimming: 8 bases; junction bases outside the gene matches: 7. This CDR3 contains 16 residues. Looked up from germline, CDR1 is MNHEY and CDR2 is SVGAGI. The CDR3 sequence is CASSSPGTSGSYEQFF. The DNA for the CDR3 is TGTGCCAGCAGTTCCCCCGGGACTAGCGGGAGCTATGAGCAGTTCTTC.

The J gene is TRBJ1-2, the V gene TRBV4-1; 7 bases are a match to TRBD1. This CDR3 comprises 14 residues. V dropped 3 bases and J dropped 4; count of bases not matched to a gene: 5. CDR1 and CDR2 (germline): MGHRA, YSYEKL. The CDR3 sequence: CASSQTGTVYGYTF. CDR3 nucleotide sequence: TGCGCCAGCAGCCAGACCGGGACAGTCTATGGCTACACCTTC.

The V gene is TRBV5-1, the J gene TRBJ2-2, with 9 nucleotides matching TRBD2. V lost 2 bases, J lost 6 bases, and 5 bases stayed unmatched. CDR1 and CDR2 from the germline V gene are SGHRS and YFSETQ. The length of the CDR3 is 15 residues. The CDR3 nucleotides read TGCGCCAGCAGCTTACTAGCGGGTGGTTCCGGGGAGCTGTTTTTT. Its translation: CASSLLAGGSGELFF.

The chain combines TRBV15 with TRBJ1-2; TRBD1 agrees at 7 bases. V lost 0 bases to trimming and J lost 5 bases; unmatched junction nucleotides: 6. The germline V gene has CDR1 LNHNV and CDR2 YYDKDF (reference sequence). This CDR3 is built from 15 residues. CDR3: CATSRDSGRGYGYTF. CDR3 in DNA: TGTGCCACCAGCAGAGATAGCGGCAGGGGGTATGGCTACACCTTC.

Points on this clone: The same CDR3 can be traced to other DNA sequences in this sample. The V call is TRBV5-6, the J call TRBJ2-7; D is perhaps TRBD2 (6 bases). Germline V gene data show CDR1 as SGHDT and CDR2 as YYEEEE. Trimming cost V 4 bases and J 1 base, with 12 bases left between them. This CDR3 is built from 14 residues. The CDR3 region is CASSLGTSSYEQYF. DNA of the CDR3: TGTGCCAGCAGCCTCGGGACTTCTTCCTACGAGCAGTACTTC.

The chain carries TRBV28 and TRBJ2-1; TRBD2 might be the D (6 bases). The CDR3 contains 14 residues. Germline V gene lookup returns CDR1 MDHEN and CDR2 SYDVKM. V was cut by 7 bases and J by 3 bases, with 13 bases left in between. CDR3 amino acids: CASIGLANYNEQFF. CDR3 DNA: TGTGCCAGCATAGGGCTAGCGAACTACAATGAGCAGTTCTTC.

The rearrangement joins TRBV7-2 to TRBJ2-5; 8 nucleotides match TRBD2. There are 13 residues in the CDR3. Trimming took 5 bases from V and 4 from J; bases not matched to a gene: 3. Germline CDR1 is SGHTA and CDR2 is FQGNSA. Here the CDR3 DNA reads TGTGCCAGCAGCCCAAGCGGGGGAGAGACCCAGTACTTC. It specifies CASSPSGGETQYF.

V usage is TRBV7-8 and J usage is TRBJ1-2; 9 nucleotides align to TRBD1. The trim removed 5 bases at V and 4 bases at J, leaving 8 bases unmatched. This CDR3 has 15 amino acids. Germline values: CDR1 SGHVS, CDR2 FQNEAQ. The CDR3 DNA is TGTGCCAGCAGCCCAACCGGGACAGGGAGCTATGGCTACACCTTC. Its translation is CASSPTGTGSYGYTF.

This chain connects TRBV7-9 to TRBJ2-5; TRBD2 is a possible D gene (6 bases). The germline V gene has CDR1 SEHNR and CDR2 FQNEAQ (reference sequence). CDR3 length: 14 residues. Between the trimmed V and J ends, which lost 5 bases and 0 bases, there was a span of 10 bases. The DNA of the CDR3 is TGTGCCAGCAGCGGCCGGGACTACCAAGAGACCCAGTACTTC. Amino acids: CASSGRDYQETQYF. Supplemented by reference TRBV7-9 and TRBJ2-5, the full variable domain reads DTGVSQNPRHKITKRGQNVTFRCDPISEHNRLYWYRQTLGQGPEFLTYFQNEAQLEKSRLLSDRFSAERPKGSFSTLEIQRTEQGDSAMYLCASSGRDYQETQYFGPGTRLLVL.

The chain combines TRBV19 with TRBJ2-1; TRBD2 is a possible D gene (6 bases). Trimming left V 6 bases short and J 5 bases short, with 17 bases between. CDR3 length: 15 amino acids. Germline V lookup: CDR1 LNHDA, CDR2 SQIVND (reference sequence). The CDR3: CASSKSGTGNNEQFF. CDR3 in DNA: TGTGCCAGTAGCAAATCCGGGACTGGTAACAATGAGCAGTTCTTC. The entire variable domain, with the rest obtained from reference TRBV19 and TRBJ2-1, is as follows: DGGITQSPKYLFRKEGQNVTLSCEQNLNHDAMYWYRQDPGQGLRLIYYSQIVNDFQKGDIAEGYSVSREKKESFPLTVTSAQKNPTAFYLCASSKSGTGNNEQFFGPGTRLTVL.

The gene calls are TRBV13 and TRBJ2-7; 9 nucleotides align to TRBD2. V trimming: 4 bases; J trimming: 2 bases; junction bases outside the gene matches: 3. This CDR3 contains 14 residues. The V gene's germline CDR1 is PRHDT and CDR2 FYEKMQ (reference sequence). This chain's CDR3 is CASSSASGTYEQYF. The CDR3 DNA sequence: TGTGCCAGCAGCTCTGCTAGCGGGACCTACGAGCAGTACTTC.

This sequence joins TRBV7-2 and TRBJ2-7; D perhaps matches TRBD1 (5 bases). The CDR3 extends over 16 amino acids. V was trimmed by 2 bases and J by 2 bases, leaving 16 bases between them. CDR1 and CDR2 (germline): SGHTA, FQGNSA. CDR3 loop: CASSLQRTTVTYEQYF. CDR3 coding DNA: TGTGCCAGCAGCTTACAGAGGACAACGGTTACCTACGAGCAGTACTTC.

The genes are TRBV7-8 and TRBJ2-4, with D perhaps TRBD1 (5 bases). The CDR3 runs 16 residues. The germline CDR1 and CDR2 sequences are SGHVS and FQNEAQ. Trimming removed 5 bases at V and 1 base at J, with 15 bases between. The CDR3 loop is CASSEAGGAAKNIQYF. The CDR3 DNA reads TGTGCCAGCAGCGAAGCTGGTGGGGCGGCCAAAAACATTCAGTACTTC.

The gene calls are TRBV19 and TRBJ1-6, with TRBD1 as a possible D gene (6 bases). Germline-derived CDR1 and CDR2 are LNHDA and SQIVND (reference sequence). Between the trimmed V and J ends, which lost 4 bases and 14 bases, there was a span of 15 bases. The CDR3 has 13 amino acids. The CDR3 nucleotides read TGTGCCAGTAGTACTACAGGGCAGGGATCCCTCCACTTT. Amino acids: CASSTTGQGSLHF.